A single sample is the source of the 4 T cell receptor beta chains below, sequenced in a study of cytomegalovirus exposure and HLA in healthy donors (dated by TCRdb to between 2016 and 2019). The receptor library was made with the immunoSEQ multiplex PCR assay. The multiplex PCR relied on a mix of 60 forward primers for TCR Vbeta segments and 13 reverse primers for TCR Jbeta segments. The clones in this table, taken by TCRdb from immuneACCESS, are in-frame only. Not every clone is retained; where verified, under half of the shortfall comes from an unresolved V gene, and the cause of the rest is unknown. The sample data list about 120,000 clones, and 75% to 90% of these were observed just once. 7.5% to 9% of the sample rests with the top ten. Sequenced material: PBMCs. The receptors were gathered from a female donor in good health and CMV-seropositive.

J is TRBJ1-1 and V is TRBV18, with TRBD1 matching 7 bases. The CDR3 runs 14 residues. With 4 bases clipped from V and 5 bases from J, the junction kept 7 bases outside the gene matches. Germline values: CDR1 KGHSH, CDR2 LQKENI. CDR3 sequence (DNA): TGTGCCAGCTCACTTGACAGGGTTTCTACTGAAGCTTTCTTT. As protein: CASSLDRVSTEAFF.

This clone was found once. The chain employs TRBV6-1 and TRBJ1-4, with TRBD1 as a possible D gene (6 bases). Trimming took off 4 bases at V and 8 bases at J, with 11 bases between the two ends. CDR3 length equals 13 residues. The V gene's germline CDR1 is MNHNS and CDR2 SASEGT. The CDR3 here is CASSGGGEEKLFF. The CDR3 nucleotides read TGTGCCAGCAGTGGAGGGGGGGAAGAAAAACTGTTTTTT.

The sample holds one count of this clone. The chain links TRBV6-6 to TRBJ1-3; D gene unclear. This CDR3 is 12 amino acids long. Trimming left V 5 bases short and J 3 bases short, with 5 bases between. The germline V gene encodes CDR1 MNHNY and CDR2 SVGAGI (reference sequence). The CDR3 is CASSPGGNTIYF. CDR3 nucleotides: TGTGCCAGCAGTCCGGGTGGAAACACCATATATTTT.

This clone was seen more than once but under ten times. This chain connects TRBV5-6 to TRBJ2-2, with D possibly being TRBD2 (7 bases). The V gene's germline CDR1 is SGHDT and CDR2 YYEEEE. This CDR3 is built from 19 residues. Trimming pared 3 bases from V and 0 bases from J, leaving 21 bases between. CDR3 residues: CASSSLMGGPGANTGELFF. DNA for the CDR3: TGTGCCAGCAGCTCCCTAATGGGGGGGCCTGGTGCGAACACCGGGGAGCTGTTTTTT.